This T cell receptor beta chain derives from a study of lymphopenia after photon versus proton radiotherapy. Details on this clone: Its antigen is unknown.

Study outcomes and limitations: A bigger post-nadir fall in TCR diversity correlated inversely with survival time in deceased patients. After the lymphocyte nadir, photon-treated repertoires showed oligoclonal expansion, especially of CD8+ Temra cells. Relative stability marked proton patients; photon patients lost diversity and naive cells.

The CDR3 totals 14 residues. V lost 6 bases to trimming and J lost 2 bases, with 13 bases between them. From germline, CDR1 is SQVTM and CDR2 ANQGSEA. TCRdb keeps only in-frame clones here, not all; method: immunoSEQ multiplex PCR. The sample contains 89,000 or so clones, around four fifths of which appear only once. The sequence came from a man aged 55 to 70 with pancreatic cancer. This chain joins TRBV29-1 and TRBJ2-2; perhaps TRBD1 as D (6 bases). The sequences come from peripheral blood, collected from a patient treated with proton-based radiotherapy. CDR3 residues: CSVTDRTNTGELFF. The CDR3 DNA reads TGCAGCGTGACCGACAGGACCAACACCGGGGAGCTGTTTTTT.